These 16 T cell receptor beta chains share one sample of origin, sequenced in a study of human T cells and chemical hapten exposure. As for time point: patch test 1, 2 weeks after DPC sensitization. Treatment noted: therapeutic diphenylcyclopropenone sensitization with weekly scalp DPC. In TCRdb, the RACE reads were re-called with MiXCR into one record per CDR3 protein. Here the sample spans roughly 200,000 distinct CDR3 sequences, 20% to 25% being singletons. Sample: whole blood, taken in connection with sensitization to the hapten diphenylcyclopropenone (DPC). Source of these receptors: a woman in her forties or fifties with alopecia areata. Some clones in this sample may be carry-over from other donors' samples.

The rearrangement links TRBV9 to TRBJ2-2; either TRBD1 or TRBD2 may supply D (5 bases each). CDR3 length: 17 residues. Trimming took 3 bases from V and 1 from J, leaving 16 bases between them. Looked up from germline, CDR1 is SGDLS and CDR2 is YYNGEE. This CDR3 is CASSGGRGQMNTGELFF. CDR3 nucleotides: TGTGCCAGCAGCGGGGGGAGAGGGCAAATGAACACCGGGGAGCTGTTTTTT.

This clonotype was observed a few times. The rearrangement links TRBV10-1 to TRBJ2-5, with a tentative D call TRBD2 (6 bases). The CDR3 length is 15 residues. V was clipped by 0 bases and J by 5 bases, with 13 bases between them. Germline assignment: CDR1 WNHNN and CDR2 SYGVQD (reference sequence). The CDR3 bases are TGCGCCAGCAGTGAGTCCGGGACCCGGGGGGAGACCCAGTACTTC. Translating gives CASSESGTRGETQYF.

V gene TRBV18 combines with J gene TRBJ2-7, with D uncertain. The CDR3 is made up of 13 amino acids. V dropped 3 bases and J dropped 1 base, with 7 bases sitting between them. Germline V CDR1 and CDR2: KGHSH, LQKENI. DNA of the CDR3: TGTGCCAGCTCACCTACCATTTCCTACGAGCAGTACTTC. It encodes CASSPTISYEQYF.

This clonotype has a handful of counts. The V gene is TRBV5-1, the J gene TRBJ1-6; D remains ambiguous. The V and J ends lost 4 bases and 2 bases respectively, with 16 bases between them. The length of the CDR3 is 17 residues. Germline CDR1 and CDR2: SGHRS and YFSETQ. For the CDR3, the DNA is TGCGCCAGCAGCCCGCAGGCGTCGATAACCTATAATTCACCCCTCCACTTT. Translated, it gives CASSPQASITYNSPLHF.

This clonotype was seen a handful of times. The rearrangement uses TRBV7-2 and TRBJ1-5, with D unresolved. Germline lookup yields CDR1 SGHTA and CDR2 FQGNSA. The CDR3 is made up of 13 amino acids. V lost 5 bases and J lost 11, with 16 bases in between. DNA for the CDR3: TGTGCCAGCAGCCCCCCGGGGTCCACGGCCCAGCATTTT. The encoded protein is CASSPPGSTAQHF.

V and J are TRBV3-1 and TRBJ2-1; D is perhaps TRBD2 (5 bases). This CDR3 has 16 amino acids. In germline, CDR1 is LGHDT, CDR2 YNNKEL (reference sequence). V shed 0 bases and J shed 2 bases, with 11 bases lying between them. The CDR3 loop reads CASSQDGIAPYNEQFF. CDR3 nucleotides: TGTGCCAGCAGCCAAGATGGGATAGCGCCCTACAATGAGCAGTTCTTC.

This clonotype was seen at least ten times. The chain joins TRBV27 to TRBJ2-5; 10 positions agree with TRBD1. The CDR3 covers 16 residues. With V trimmed by 4 bases and J by 1 base, 6 bases remained unmatched. CDR1 is MNHEY and CDR2 is SMNVEV in the germline V gene (reference sequence). CDR3 in amino acids: CASSYLGQGLQETQYF. The CDR3 bases are TGTGCCAGCAGTTACCTGGGACAGGGGCTCCAAGAGACCCAGTACTTC.

CDR3 DNA sequence: TGCAGCGTTGAAGATCGGACACCAGGCCTCTCTGGGGCCAACGTCCTGACTTTC. It yields the protein CSVEDRTPGLSGANVLTF. The V and J genes are TRBV29-1 and TRBJ2-6; perhaps TRBD1 as D (5 bases). Germline-derived CDR1 and CDR2 are SQVTM and ANQGSEA. V lost 0 bases to trimming and J lost 0 bases, with 15 bases between them. The CDR3 loop spans 18 amino acids. Full variable domain (missing parts from reference TRBV29-1 and TRBJ2-6): SAVISQKPSRDICQRGTSLTIQCQVDSQVTMMFWYRQQPGQSLTLIATANQGSEATYESGFVIDKFPISRPNLTFSTLTVSNMSPEDSSIYLCSVEDRTPGLSGANVLTFGAGSRLTVL.

The table lists this clonotype with a few counts. The chain couples TRBV29-1 to TRBJ2-1; D perhaps matches TRBD2 (6 bases). The CDR3 spans 17 residues. Trimming took 6 bases from V and 4 from J, leaving 25 bases between them. Germline assignment: CDR1 SQVTM and CDR2 ANQGSEA. The CDR3 DNA follows: TGCAGCGTCTGGCCCGCCCCGCCGGGAGTAGATTACAATGAGCAGTTCTTC. Translating gives CSVWPAPPGVDYNEQFF.

This clonotype has only a few counts. The chain employs TRBV10-1 and TRBJ1-6; TRBD1 aligns across 7 bases. CDR3 length: 16 residues. The germline V gene has CDR1 WNHNN and CDR2 SYGVQD (reference sequence). The V and J ends lost 4 bases and 11 bases, in that order; junction bases with no gene match: 14. This chain's CDR3 is CASSVPDRDSITPLHF. The DNA of the CDR3 is TGCGCCAGCAGTGTCCCGGACCGGGACAGTATTACACCCCTCCACTTT.

This rearrangement joins TRBV15 to TRBJ2-7; D might be TRBD1 or TRBD2, each matching 5 bases. Germline CDR1 and CDR2: LNHNV and YYDKDF (reference sequence). V dropped 4 bases and J dropped 7 bases, with 11 bases sitting between them. The CDR3 sequence is 12 residues long. The CDR3 protein is CATSNPGREQYF. CDR3 coding DNA: TGTGCCACCAGCAATCCGGGACGGGAGCAGTACTTC.

This clonotype was recorded a few times. The J gene is TRBJ2-5, the V gene TRBV7-9, with 9 bases that match TRBD2. V gave up 5 bases and J gave up 6 bases; unmatched junction bases: 7. Germline V gene data show CDR1 as SEHNR and CDR2 as FQNEAQ (reference sequence). The CDR3 is 14 amino acids. The CDR3 DNA reads as TGTGCCAGCAGCCAGTCAGCGGGAGGAAAGACCCAGTACTTC. Its translation is CASSQSAGGKTQYF.

The genes are TRBV20-1 and TRBJ2-1, with 11 bases lining up with TRBD2. The length of the CDR3 is 15 residues. Trimming took 6 bases from V and 7 from J; bases not matched to a gene: 11. The germline gives CDR1 DFQATT, CDR2 SNEGSKA (reference sequence). CDR3 coding DNA: TGCAGTGCGCTCTTAAGGGTAGCGGGAGGGAATGAGCAGTTCTTC. Amino acid sequence: CSALLRVAGGNEQFF.

The chain recombines TRBV29-1 with TRBJ2-3, with TRBD1 matching over 7 bases. J gave up 4 bases and V 4 bases, and 5 bases lay outside the gene matches. The CDR3 has 13 amino acids. Germline CDR1 SQVTM, CDR2 ANQGSEA. CDR3 loop: CSVGTGVADTQYF. CDR3 bases: TGCAGCGTTGGAACAGGGGTAGCAGATACGCAGTATTTT.

The sample holds many counts of this clonotype. This chain connects TRBV20-1 to TRBJ2-3; D is perhaps TRBD2 (6 bases). Germline V CDR1 and CDR2: DFQATT, SNEGSKA (reference sequence). With 0 bases removed from V and 0 bases from J, the gap between germline ends came to 10 bases. The CDR3 has 15 residues. In nucleotides, the CDR3 is TGCAGTGCTAGAGAACCAGCGGGTAGCACAGATACGCAGTATTTT. Translating it yields CSAREPAGSTDTQYF.

This clonotype appeared many times. This chain links TRBV20-1 with TRBJ2-5, with 7 bases that match TRBD2. J lost 4 bases, V lost 1 base, and 6 bases had no gene match. Germline assignment: CDR1 DFQATT and CDR2 SNEGSKA (reference sequence). This CDR3 is 14 amino acids long. DNA of the CDR3: TGCAGTGCTAGAGTGGCGGGAGAAAGAGAGACCCAGTACTTC. This codes for CSARVAGERETQYF.